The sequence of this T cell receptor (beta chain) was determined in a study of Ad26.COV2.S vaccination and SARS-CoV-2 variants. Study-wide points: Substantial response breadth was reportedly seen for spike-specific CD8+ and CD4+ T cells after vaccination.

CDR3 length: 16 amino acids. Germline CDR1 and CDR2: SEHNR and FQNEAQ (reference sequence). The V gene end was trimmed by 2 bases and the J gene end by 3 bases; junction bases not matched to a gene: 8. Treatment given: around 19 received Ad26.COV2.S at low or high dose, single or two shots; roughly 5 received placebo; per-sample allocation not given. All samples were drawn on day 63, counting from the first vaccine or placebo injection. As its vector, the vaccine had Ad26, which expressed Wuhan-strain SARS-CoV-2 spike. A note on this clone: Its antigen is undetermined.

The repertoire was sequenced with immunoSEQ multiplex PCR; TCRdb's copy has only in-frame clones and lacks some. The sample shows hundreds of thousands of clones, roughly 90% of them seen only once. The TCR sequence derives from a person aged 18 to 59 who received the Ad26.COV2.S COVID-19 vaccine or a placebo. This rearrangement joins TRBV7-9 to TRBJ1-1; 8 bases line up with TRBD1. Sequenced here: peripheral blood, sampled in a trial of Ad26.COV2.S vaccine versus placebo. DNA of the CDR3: TGTGCCAGCAGCTTACGGACAGGGAACTTGTACACTGAAGCTTTCTTT. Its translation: CASSLRTGNLYTEAFF.